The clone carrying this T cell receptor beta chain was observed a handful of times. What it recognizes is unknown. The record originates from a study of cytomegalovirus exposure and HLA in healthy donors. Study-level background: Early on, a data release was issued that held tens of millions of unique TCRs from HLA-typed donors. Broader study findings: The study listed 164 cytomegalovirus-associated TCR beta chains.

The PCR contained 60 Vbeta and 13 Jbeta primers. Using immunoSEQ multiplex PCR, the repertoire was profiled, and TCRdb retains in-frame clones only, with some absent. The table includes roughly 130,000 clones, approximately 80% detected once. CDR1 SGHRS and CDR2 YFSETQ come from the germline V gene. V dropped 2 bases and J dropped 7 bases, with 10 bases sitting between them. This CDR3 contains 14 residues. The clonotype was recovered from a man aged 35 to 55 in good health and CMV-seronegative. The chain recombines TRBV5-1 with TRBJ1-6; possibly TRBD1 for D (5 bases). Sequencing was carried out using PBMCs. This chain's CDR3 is CASSLGEGNSPLHF. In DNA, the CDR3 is TGCGCCAGCAGCTTAGGGGAGGGAAATTCACCCCTCCACTTT.